Listed below are T cell receptor beta chains from one sample, sequenced in a study of T cell changes during pregnancy in multiple sclerosis. Clones were sequenced by immunoSEQ multiplex PCR, and TCRdb holds only the in-frame ones, with some missing. The profile shows about 41,000 clones, roughly nine tenths of them singletons. Here the sequenced sample was CD4+ T cells from peripheral blood mononuclear cells, taken in the first trimester of pregnancy. The source of these receptors is a female donor with multiple sclerosis, enrolled in a pregnancy study. Both conserved end residues are part of each CDR3. Fields, in order: V gene, clone size, D gene, J gene, CDR3 DNA, CDR3 protein. A D gene is named only where the DNA matches it firmly. Not every row has a clone size; where given, it reads once, few, many or a size class.

V gene: TRBV30
clone size: .
D gene: TRBD2
J gene: TRBJ2-1
CDR3 DNA: TGTGCCTGGAGGGCTAGCGGGAGTGTTATGAATGAGCAGTTCTTC
CDR3 protein: CAWRASGSVMNEQFF

V gene: TRBV7-6
clone size: .
D gene: TRBD2
J gene: TRBJ2-1
CDR3 DNA: TGTGCCAGCAGCTTCGGGACTAGCGGGGATTACAATGAGCAGTTCTTC
CDR3 protein: CASSFGTSGDYNEQFF

V gene: TRBV28
clone size: .
D gene: TRBD1
J gene: TRBJ1-1
CDR3 DNA: TGTGCCAGCAGTTTAATCGCCGGGACAGGAGTGGGGACTGAAGCTTTCTTT
CDR3 protein: CASSLIAGTGVGTEAFF

V gene: TRBV29-1
clone size: .
D gene: TRBD1
J gene: TRBJ1-4
CDR3 DNA: TGCAGCTTCACAGGGGAGTCGGGAAAACTGTTTTTT
CDR3 protein: CSFTGESGKLFF

V gene: TRBV2
clone size: .
D gene: .
J gene: TRBJ1-4
CDR3 DNA: TGTGCCAGCAACGACGGAGGGGCGGAAGAAAAACTGTTTTTT
CDR3 protein: CASNDGGAEEKLFF

V gene: TRBV28
clone size: .
D gene: TRBD2
J gene: TRBJ2-3
CDR3 DNA: TGTGCCAGCAGTTCGGGACTAGCGGTCACAGATACGCAGTATTTT
CDR3 protein: CASSSGLAVTDTQYF

V gene: TRBV14
clone size: .
D gene: TRBD1
J gene: TRBJ1-3
CDR3 DNA: TGTGCCAGCAGCCAAGATCGGTTCAGGGGGCGAGGAAACACCATATATTTT
CDR3 protein: CASSQDRFRGRGNTIYF

V gene: TRBV5-4
clone size: .
D gene: .
J gene: TRBJ2-5
CDR3 DNA: TGTGCCAGCAGCTTTGGGGTAAGGGACACCCAAGAGACCCAGTACTTC
CDR3 protein: CASSFGVRDTQETQYF

V gene: TRBV7-9
clone size: few
D gene: TRBD1
J gene: TRBJ2-7
CDR3 DNA: TGTGCCAGCAGCCAGACAGGGTCCTACGAGCAGTACTTC
CDR3 protein: CASSQTGSYEQYF

V gene: TRBV6-5
clone size: .
D gene: TRBD1
J gene: TRBJ2-5
CDR3 DNA: TGTGCCAGCAGCCCGGGACAGCATCTCCAAGAGACCCAGTACTTC
CDR3 protein: CASSPGQHLQETQYF

V gene: TRBV7-7
clone size: .
D gene: .
J gene: TRBJ2-5
CDR3 DNA: TGTGCTAGCAGCTTAGCGCGGGCGGAGACCCAGTACTTC
CDR3 protein: CASSLARAETQYF

V gene: TRBV28
clone size: .
D gene: TRBD1
J gene: TRBJ1-1
CDR3 DNA: TGTGCCACTCGGACAGGGGGACACACTGAAGCTTTCTTT
CDR3 protein: CATRTGGHTEAFF

V gene: TRBV2
clone size: .
D gene: .
J gene: TRBJ1-6
CDR3 DNA: TGTGCCGGGGGGGACGACATTAATTCACCCCTCCACTTT
CDR3 protein: CAGGDDINSPLHF

V gene: TRBV20-1
clone size: .
D gene: .
J gene: TRBJ2-3
CDR3 DNA: TGCAGTGCTAGTACCGGGTCACTTGGGTATTTT
CDR3 protein: CSASTGSLGYF

V gene: TRBV6-6
clone size: .
D gene: .
J gene: TRBJ1-3
CDR3 DNA: TGTGCCAGCATGCAGGGTGTTAGAAACACCATATATTTT
CDR3 protein: CASMQGVRNTIYF

V gene: TRBV5-1
clone size: .
D gene: .
J gene: TRBJ1-1
CDR3 DNA: TGCGCCAGCAGCTTGGAAATCGGCGAGGGCTCAATTGAAGCTTTCTTT
CDR3 protein: CASSLEIGEGSIEAFF

V gene: TRBV18
clone size: .
D gene: .
J gene: TRBJ1-1
CDR3 DNA: TGTGCCAGCTCGACCAACACGGGGTTCGGCACTGAAGCTTTCTTT
CDR3 protein: CASSTNTGFGTEAFF

V gene: TRBV7-3
clone size: .
D gene: .
J gene: TRBJ2-1
CDR3 DNA: TGTGCCAGCAGCTTAACGTCAACAGCCAAAGGGGGTGAGCAGTTCTTC
CDR3 protein: CASSLTSTAKGGEQFF